These 11 T cell receptor beta chains came from one sample sequenced in a study of T cell responses to AZD1222 COVID-19 vaccine. Clones were read by immunoSEQ multiplex PCR, and TCRdb kept only the in-frame ones, dropping some. Here the sample spans around 28,000 clones, around 80% being singletons. The sequenced sample was peripheral blood, obtained on day 0 of AZD1222 vaccination. These receptors were obtained from an adult in good health.

The chain has TRBV4-3 and TRBJ1-1; 7 bases are a match to TRBD1. The CDR3 runs 15 residues. Germline V CDR1 and CDR2: LGHNA, YSLEER. The V gene end was trimmed by 0 bases and the J gene end by 5 bases; junction bases not matched to a gene: 6. The CDR3 spells CASSQEVRGGTEAFF. CDR3 sequence (DNA): TGCGCCAGCAGCCAAGAAGTCAGGGGGGGGACTGAAGCTTTCTTT.

This chain uses TRBV5-1 with TRBJ2-1; 7 bases line up with TRBD2. The CDR3 spans 16 residues. Germline CDR1 reads SGHRS; CDR2 reads YFSETQ. The V gene end was trimmed by 2 bases and the J gene end by 4 bases; junction bases not matched to a gene: 9. The CDR3 DNA is TGCGCCAGCAGCTTAGGGGCGGGACTATCATACAATGAGCAGTTCTTC. Protein: CASSLGAGLSYNEQFF.

The DNA for the CDR3 is TGTGCCAGCAGCCCCGGGACAGGGTACTCACCCCTCCACTTT. Protein sequence: CASSPGTGYSPLHF. The V gene is TRBV14, the J gene TRBJ1-6, with TRBD1 matching over 9 bases. CDR3 size: 14 residues. Germline trimming cut 4 bases from V and 10 bases from J; bases unmatched to any gene: 5. Per the germline V gene, CDR1 is SGHDN and CDR2 is FVKESK.

This clone appeared a few times. V usage is TRBV3-1 (or the pseudogene TRBV3-2) and J usage is TRBJ1-4; no clear D gene. Germline loops: CDR1 LGHDT, CDR2 YNNKEL (reference sequence). The CDR3 runs to 14 residues. V was pared by 4 bases and J by 8 bases, with 14 bases between. CDR3 amino acids: CASSPASPGEKLFF. DNA for the CDR3: TGTGCCAGCAGCCCTGCCTCCCCGGGGGAAAAACTGTTTTTT.

The CDR3: CASSLRDGYEQYV. For the CDR3, the DNA is TGCGCCAGCAGCCTAAGGGACGGCTACGAGCAGTACGTC. The rearrangement uses TRBV4-1 and TRBJ2-7, with D perhaps matching TRBD1 or TRBD2 (5 bases each). The V end lost 4 bases, the J end lost 3 bases, and 10 bases lay between the germline ends. The CDR3 runs to 13 residues. Germline V gene sequence: CDR1 MGHRA, CDR2 YSYEKL.

The chain couples TRBV5-4 to TRBJ2-5; tentative D call: TRBD1 (6 bases). V lost 4 bases and J lost 2, with 12 bases in between. The CDR3 length is 14 residues. Per the germline V gene, CDR1 is SGHNT and CDR2 is YYREEE (reference sequence). CDR3 sequence: CASSLQGAQETQYF. The DNA for the CDR3 is TGTGCCAGCAGCCTACAGGGAGCTCAAGAGACCCAGTACTTC.

Only one count was recorded for this clone. The chain is built from TRBV12-3 or TRBV12-4 and TRBJ1-3, with TRBD1 matching 8 bases. The CDR3 sequence is 13 residues long. The V and J ends lost 6 bases and 8 bases, in that order; junction bases with no gene match: 6. The CDR3 reads CASRRQGSDTIYF. The CDR3 bases are TGTGCCAGCAGGAGACAGGGGAGCGACACCATATATTTT.

V gene TRBV28 combines with J gene TRBJ2-7; 10 bases match TRBD2. This CDR3 region has 16 residues. The junction had 7 bases not matched to a gene; V was cut back by 5 bases and J by 0 bases. Germline V lookup: CDR1 MDHEN, CDR2 SYDVKM. CDR3 region: CASSPAGTSASYEQYV. The DNA of the CDR3 is TGTGCCAGCAGTCCCGCCGGGACTAGCGCCTCCTACGAGCAGTACGTC.

CDR3: CASKLDSILNTEAFF. As DNA, the CDR3 is TGTGCCAGTAAGCTGGACAGCATACTGAACACTGAAGCTTTCTTT. This rearrangement joins TRBV19 to TRBJ1-1; TRBD1 is a possible D gene (6 bases). The CDR3 sequence is 15 residues long. The germline V and J ends were trimmed by 7 bases and 0 bases, with 15 bases remaining between them. Germline loops: CDR1 LNHDA, CDR2 SQIVND (reference sequence).

The chain joins TRBV11-3 to TRBJ2-7; D is tentatively TRBD1 or TRBD2 (6 bases each). This CDR3 contains 14 residues. V lost 5 bases, J lost 3 bases, and 14 bases lay in between. Per germline, CDR1 SGHNT and CDR2 YENEEA. CDR3 amino acids: CASSLSGGRYEQYV. The CDR3 DNA sequence: TGTGCCAGCAGCCTCTCCGGGGGCCGCTACGAGCAGTACGTC.

This chain joins TRBV2 and TRBJ1-2, with D uncertain. Germline assignment: CDR1 SNHLY and CDR2 FYNNEI. With 6 bases removed from V and 4 bases from J, the gap between germline ends came to 12 bases. The CDR3 length is 13 residues. The CDR3 nucleotides are TGTGCCAGCAGCCTAGACGGCCTCTATGGCTACACCTTC. Its translation is CASSLDGLYGYTF.